This T cell receptor (beta chain) was profiled in a study of T cell repertoires in cytomegalovirus infection. Study details: Indicated by public TCR beta signatures were CMV infection and matching HLA type. Points from the study as a whole: What dominated the ex vivo response were HLA-C-restricted CMV-specific TCR beta clonotypes. Frequencies of public TCR beta families were cumulated, and this identified carriers of CMV plus the relevant HLA.

CDR1 MDHEN and CDR2 SYDVKM come from the germline V gene. V gave up 3 bases and J gave up 0 bases, with 5 bases separating them. The CDR3 spans 13 residues. TCRdb itself ran the reads through MiXCR, one entry per CDR3 protein. The table lists about 450,000 distinct CDR3 sequences, roughly 31% of them singletons. This clonotype was counted at least ten times. Its antigen is currently unknown. The source of this sequence is a human donor in good health (CMV status not recorded). Some clones in this sample may be carry-over from other donors' samples. J is TRBJ1-1 and V is TRBV28; D perhaps matches TRBD1 (5 bases). What was sequenced was PBMCs. Here the CDR3 reads CASSFRVNTEAFF. The CDR3 nucleotides are TGTGCCAGCAGTTTCAGGGTGAACACTGAAGCTTTCTTT.